A selection of T cell receptor beta chains follows, all from one sample in a study of tumor-infiltrating lymphocytes in glioblastoma multiforme. TCRdb called the multiplex PCR reads again in MiXCR, with one record for every CDR3 protein. The repertoire holds 13,000 or so distinct CDR3 sequences, with under 70% as singletons. Sequenced sample: brain tumor tissue. The receptors shown here come from a male donor with glioblastoma. Both conserved end residues are trimmed from each CDR3. Fields, in order: J gene, CDR3 length, V gene, CDR3 protein.

TRBJ2-7,13,TRBV11-2,ASSLGQGTVRERY
TRBJ2-7,12,TRBV28,ASRSPDGQSEQY
TRBJ2-7,16,TRBV7-9,ASSVLPGQGANSYEQY
TRBJ2-1,11,TRBV6-5,ASSYGTENEQF
TRBJ1-1,11,TRBV30,AWSAGQSTEAF
TRBJ1-2,12,TRBV4-1,ASNPPTGDYGYT
TRBJ2-1,14,TRBV18,ASSPPSGAMYNEQF
TRBJ1-5,14,TRBV6-5,ASSITGPVGNQPQH
TRBJ2-7,12,TRBV11-2,ASSLDVGVDEQY
TRBJ2-1,14,TRBV7-9,TSSLGLAGDLDEQF
TRBJ1-5,13,TRBV10-3,AISAGTGGDQPQH
TRBJ2-4,13,TRBV6-6,ASSYSSNSRNIQY
TRBJ2-5,13,TRBV11-2,ASSFALAGEETQY
TRBJ1-3,14,TRBV28,ASSYGWSEPGNTIY
TRBJ1-2,8,TRBV6-1,ASREDGFT